This record covers a single T cell receptor (beta chain). Its specificity is unknown. The V gene end was trimmed by 2 bases and the J gene end by 2 bases; junction bases not matched to a gene: 8. This CDR3 has 16 amino acids. Germline loops: CDR1 SGHVS, CDR2 FQNEAQ. Assay: immunoSEQ multiplex PCR; the TCRdb copy retains only in-frame clones and omits some. In the table there are about 62,000 clones, less than 85% of which are singletons. The data belong to a study of OX40 agonist ivuxolimab in advanced cancers. On the study more broadly: Treatment received earlier with anti-PD-1, anti-PD-L1 or anti-CTLA-4 agents was allowed, and 40% had some. General observations from the study: Averaged across samples, CD8+ T cells carried more expanded clones than CD4+ did.

Sequencing was performed on CD4+ or CD8+ T cells sorted from blood, taken in a trial of the OX40 agonist ivuxolimab. V usage is TRBV7-8 and J usage is TRBJ2-7, with TRBD1 matching 8 bases. The receptor was derived from an adult with an advanced solid tumor such as melanoma, head and neck, liver or kidney cancer. The CDR3 DNA is TGTGCCAGCAGCTTAATCATAGGACAGGGTGCCTACGAGCAGTACTTC. Amino acids: CASSLIIGQGAYEQYF.